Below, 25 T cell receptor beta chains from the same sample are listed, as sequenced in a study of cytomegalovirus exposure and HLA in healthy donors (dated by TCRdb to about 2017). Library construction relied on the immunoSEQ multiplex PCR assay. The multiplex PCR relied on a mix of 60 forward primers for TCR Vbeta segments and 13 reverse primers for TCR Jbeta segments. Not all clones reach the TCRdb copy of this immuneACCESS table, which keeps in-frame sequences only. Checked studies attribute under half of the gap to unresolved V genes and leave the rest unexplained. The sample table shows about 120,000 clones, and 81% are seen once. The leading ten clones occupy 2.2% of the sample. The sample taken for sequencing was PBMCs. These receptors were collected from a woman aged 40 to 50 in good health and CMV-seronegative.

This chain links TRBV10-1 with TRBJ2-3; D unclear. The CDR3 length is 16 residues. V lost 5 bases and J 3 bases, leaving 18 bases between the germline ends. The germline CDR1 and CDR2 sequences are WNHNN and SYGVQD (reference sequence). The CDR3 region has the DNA TGCGCCAGCAGTTCATCGTGGGCCGGTGCGACAGATACGCAGTATTTT. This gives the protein CASSSSWAGATDTQYF.

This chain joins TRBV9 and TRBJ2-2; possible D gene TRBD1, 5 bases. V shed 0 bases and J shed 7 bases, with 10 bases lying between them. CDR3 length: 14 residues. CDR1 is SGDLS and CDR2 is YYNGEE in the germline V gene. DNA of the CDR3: TGTGCCAGCAGCGTAGAGCAGGGCGGCGGGGAGCTGTTTTTT. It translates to CASSVEQGGGELFF.

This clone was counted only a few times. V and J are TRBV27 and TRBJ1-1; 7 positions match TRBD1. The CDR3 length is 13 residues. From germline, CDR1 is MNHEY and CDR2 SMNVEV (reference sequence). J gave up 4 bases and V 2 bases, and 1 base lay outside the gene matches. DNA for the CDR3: TGTGCCAGCAGTTTAGACAGGGCCACTGAAGCTTTCTTT. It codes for CASSLDRATEAFF.

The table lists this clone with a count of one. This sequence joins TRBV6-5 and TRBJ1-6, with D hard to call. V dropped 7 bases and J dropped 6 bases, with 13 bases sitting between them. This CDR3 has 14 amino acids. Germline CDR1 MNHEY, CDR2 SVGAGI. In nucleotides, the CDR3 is TGTGCCAGCACGAGGGAGGCTGGTAATTCACCCCTCCACTTT. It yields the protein CASTREAGNSPLHF.

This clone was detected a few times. CDR3 sequence reads: CASVRSLSGSYNEQFF. CDR3 coding DNA: TGTGCCAGCGTAAGGTCATTGAGCGGGTCTTACAATGAGCAGTTCTTC. The chain links TRBV27 to TRBJ2-1; TRBD2 might be the D (6 bases). Germline loops: CDR1 MNHEY, CDR2 SMNVEV (reference sequence). CDR3 length: 16 residues. Trimming cost V 8 bases and J 4 bases, with 21 bases left between them.

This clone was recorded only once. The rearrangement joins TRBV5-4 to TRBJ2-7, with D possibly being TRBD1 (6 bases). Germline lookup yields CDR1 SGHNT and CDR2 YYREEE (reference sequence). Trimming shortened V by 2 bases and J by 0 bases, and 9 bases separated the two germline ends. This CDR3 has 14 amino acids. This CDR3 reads CASSFRGSSYEQYF. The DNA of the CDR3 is TGTGCCAGCAGCTTCAGGGGAAGCTCCTACGAGCAGTACTTC.

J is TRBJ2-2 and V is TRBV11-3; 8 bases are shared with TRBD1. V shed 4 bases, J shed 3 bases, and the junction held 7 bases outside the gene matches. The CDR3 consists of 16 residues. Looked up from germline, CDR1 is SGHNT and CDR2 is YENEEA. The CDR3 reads CASSSQTGDYTGELFF. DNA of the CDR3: TGTGCCAGCAGCTCCCAGACAGGGGATTACACCGGGGAGCTGTTTTTT.

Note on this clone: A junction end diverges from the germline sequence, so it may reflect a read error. CDR3 in amino acids: CSSSYGSVDAFF. Here the CDR3 DNA reads TGTTCCAGCAGCTACGGTTCCGTCGATGCTTTCTTT. The chain uses TRBV7-9 and TRBJ1-1; D not resolved. The germline gives CDR1 SEHNR, CDR2 FQNEAQ (reference sequence). This CDR3 contains 12 residues.

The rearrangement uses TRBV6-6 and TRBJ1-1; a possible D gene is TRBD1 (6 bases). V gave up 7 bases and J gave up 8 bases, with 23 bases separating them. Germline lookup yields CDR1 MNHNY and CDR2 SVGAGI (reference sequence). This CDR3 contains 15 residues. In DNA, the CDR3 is TGTGCCAGCACCCCGGGGGGCGCGAGCGTCGGGGAAGCTTTCTTT. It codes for CASTPGGASVGEAFF.

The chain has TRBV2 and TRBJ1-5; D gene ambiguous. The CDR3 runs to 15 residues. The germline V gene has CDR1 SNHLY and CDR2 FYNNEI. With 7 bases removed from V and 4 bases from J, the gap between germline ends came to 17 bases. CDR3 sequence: CASNVGWAGNQPQHF. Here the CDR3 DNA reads TGTGCCAGCAATGTGGGGTGGGCGGGGAATCAGCCCCAGCATTTT.

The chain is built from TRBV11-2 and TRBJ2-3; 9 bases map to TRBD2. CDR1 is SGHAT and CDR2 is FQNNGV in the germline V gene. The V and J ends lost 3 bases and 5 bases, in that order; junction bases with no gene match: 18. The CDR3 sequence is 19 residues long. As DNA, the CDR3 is TGTGCCAGCAGCTTCCCGACTAGCGGACTAGGGATATCCAAAGATACGCAGTATTTT. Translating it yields CASSFPTSGLGISKDTQYF.

CDR3 residues: CASSQDPGTIWSPLHF. CDR3 bases: TGCGCCAGCAGCCAAGATCCCGGGACTATATGGTCACCCCTCCACTTT. The chain employs TRBV4-1 and TRBJ1-6; TRBD1 is a possible D gene (5 bases). The CDR3 runs 16 residues. The germline gives CDR1 MGHRA, CDR2 YSYEKL. The germline V and J ends were trimmed by 0 bases and 10 bases, with 16 bases remaining between them.

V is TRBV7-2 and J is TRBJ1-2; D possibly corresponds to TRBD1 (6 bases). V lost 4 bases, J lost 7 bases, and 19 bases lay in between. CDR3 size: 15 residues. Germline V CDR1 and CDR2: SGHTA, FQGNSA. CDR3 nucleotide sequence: TGTGCCAGCAGCTACCGACTGGGGGCGCAGGGTGGCTACACCTTC. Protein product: CASSYRLGAQGGYTF.

The DNA of the CDR3 is TGTGCCAGCAGAAAAAGGGGACTAGCGGGACGATCCTACGAGCAGTACTTC. It specifies CASRKRGLAGRSYEQYF. V usage is TRBV27 and J usage is TRBJ2-5; 13 nucleotides line up with TRBD2. The DNA end is a closer match to TRBJ2-7, so the J assignment may be wrong. From germline, CDR1 is MNHEY and CDR2 SMNVEV (reference sequence). This CDR3 region has 17 residues.

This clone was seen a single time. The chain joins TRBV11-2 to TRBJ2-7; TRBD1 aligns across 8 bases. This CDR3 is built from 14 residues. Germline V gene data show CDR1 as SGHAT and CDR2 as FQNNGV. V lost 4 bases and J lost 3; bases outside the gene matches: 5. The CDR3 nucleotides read TGTGCCAGCAGCTATGGACAGGGAGACTACGAGCAGTACTTC. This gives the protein CASSYGQGDYEQYF.

The CDR3 loop is CASSAQETQYF. DNA for the CDR3: TGCGCCAGCAGTGCTCAAGAGACCCAGTACTTC. V is TRBV10-2 and J is TRBJ2-5; D ambiguous. In germline, CDR1 is WSHSY, CDR2 SAAADI. V lost 4 bases and J lost 2, with 2 bases in between. The CDR3 totals 11 residues.

The CDR3 DNA is TGTGCCAGCAGTTTATATCAGGGTCCCAACCAAGAGACCCAGTACTTC. Translated, it gives CASSLYQGPNQETQYF. This chain joins TRBV27 and TRBJ2-5, with D possibly TRBD1 on 5 matching bases. This CDR3 spans 16 amino acids. The germline gives CDR1 MNHEY, CDR2 SMNVEV (reference sequence). Trimming cost V 1 base and J 0 bases, with 12 bases left between them.

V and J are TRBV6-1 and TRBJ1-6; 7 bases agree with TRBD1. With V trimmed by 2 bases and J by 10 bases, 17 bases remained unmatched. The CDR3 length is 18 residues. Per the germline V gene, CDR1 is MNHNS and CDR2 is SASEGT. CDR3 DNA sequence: TGTGCCAGCAGTGAACCGACAGCGATCGACAGGGACGGGTCACCCCTCCACTTT. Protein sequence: CASSEPTAIDRDGSPLHF.

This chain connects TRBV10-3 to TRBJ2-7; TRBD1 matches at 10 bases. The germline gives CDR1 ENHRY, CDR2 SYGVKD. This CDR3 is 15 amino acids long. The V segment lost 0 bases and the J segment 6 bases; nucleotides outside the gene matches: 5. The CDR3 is CAISESKDRGFEQYF. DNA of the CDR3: TGTGCCATCAGTGAGTCTAAGGACAGGGGGTTCGAGCAGTACTTC.

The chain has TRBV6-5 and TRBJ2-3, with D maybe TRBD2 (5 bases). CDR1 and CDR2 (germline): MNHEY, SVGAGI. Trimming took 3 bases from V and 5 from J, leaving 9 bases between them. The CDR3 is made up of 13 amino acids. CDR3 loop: CASSYVRGDTQYF. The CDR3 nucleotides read TGTGCCAGCAGTTATGTCCGGGGAGATACGCAGTATTTT.

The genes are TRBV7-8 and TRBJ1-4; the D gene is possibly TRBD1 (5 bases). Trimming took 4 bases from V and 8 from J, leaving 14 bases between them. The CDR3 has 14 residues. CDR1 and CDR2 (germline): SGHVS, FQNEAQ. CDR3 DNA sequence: TGTGCCAGCAGCTCCCGACCGGGGGAAGAAAAACTGTTTTTT. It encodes CASSSRPGEEKLFF.

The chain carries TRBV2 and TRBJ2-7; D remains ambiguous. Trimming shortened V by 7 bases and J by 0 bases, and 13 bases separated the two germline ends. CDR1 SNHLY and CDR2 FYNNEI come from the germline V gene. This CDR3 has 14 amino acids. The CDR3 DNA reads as TGTGCCAGCACGTACTCGCAGGCCTCCTACGAGCAGTACTTC. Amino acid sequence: CASTYSQASYEQYF. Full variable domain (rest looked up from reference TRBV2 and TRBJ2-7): EPEVTQTPSHQVTQMGQEVILRCVPISNHLYFYWYRQILGQKVEFLVSFYNNEISEKSEIFDDQFSVERPDGSNFTLKIRSTKLEDSAMYFCASTYSQASYEQYFGPGTRLTVT.

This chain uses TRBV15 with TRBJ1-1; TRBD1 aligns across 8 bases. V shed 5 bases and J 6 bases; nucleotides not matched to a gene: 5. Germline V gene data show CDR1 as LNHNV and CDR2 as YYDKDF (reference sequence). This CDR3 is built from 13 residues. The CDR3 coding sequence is TGTGCCACCAGCCGTAGACAGGGGTCTGAAGCTTTCTTT. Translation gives CATSRRQGSEAFF.

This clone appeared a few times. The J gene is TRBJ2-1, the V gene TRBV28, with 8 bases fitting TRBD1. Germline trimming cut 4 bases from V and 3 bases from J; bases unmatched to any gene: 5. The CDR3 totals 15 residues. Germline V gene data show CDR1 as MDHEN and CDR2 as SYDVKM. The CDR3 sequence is CASSSGTGDYNEQFF. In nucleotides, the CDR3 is TGTGCCAGCAGTTCCGGGACAGGAGACTACAATGAGCAGTTCTTC.

CDR3 sequence reads: CASSRRQGGTEAFF. The CDR3 nucleotides read TGTGCCAGCAGCCGAAGACAGGGGGGCACTGAAGCTTTCTTT. The chain employs TRBV6-5 and TRBJ1-1; 9 bases line up with TRBD1. Germline V gene sequence: CDR1 MNHEY, CDR2 SVGAGI. This CDR3 spans 14 amino acids. The V segment lost 6 bases and the J segment 4 bases; nucleotides outside the gene matches: 6.